The 32 T cell receptor beta chains reported below all come from one sample, sequenced in a study of T cell changes during pregnancy in multiple sclerosis. Data came from immunoSEQ multiplex PCR; TCRdb stores just in-frame clones and leaves some out. The sample has more than 80,000 clones, around 92% seen once. This material consisted of peripheral blood, taken after pregnancy. The receptors shown here come from a female donor with multiple sclerosis, enrolled in a pregnancy study.

The CDR3 sequence: CASSGTALSGEQYF. As DNA, the CDR3 is TGTGCCAGCAGCGGGACAGCTTTGTCGGGAGAGCAGTACTTC. The chain has TRBV11-2 and TRBJ2-7; the match to TRBD1 covers 7 bases. The germline CDR1 and CDR2 sequences are SGHAT and FQNNGV. The CDR3 spans 14 residues. Germline trimming cut 5 bases from V and 7 bases from J; bases unmatched to any gene: 11.

The J gene is TRBJ2-2, the V gene TRBV18; a weak D match, TRBD1 (5 bases). Trimming stripped 6 bases from V and 1 base from J, with 9 bases between. CDR1 is KGHSH, CDR2 LQKENI, per germline. CDR3 size: 14 residues. The CDR3 is CASSPRENTGELFF. CDR3 nucleotide sequence: TGTGCCAGCTCCCCCAGGGAGAACACCGGGGAGCTGTTTTTT.

The chain carries TRBV6-4 and TRBJ2-3, with TRBD2 matching 7 bases. The germline gives CDR1 MRHNA, CDR2 SNTAGT. This CDR3 is 13 amino acids long. The V segment lost 8 bases and the J segment 5 bases; nucleotides outside the gene matches: 7. CDR3 sequence reads: CASRSSGVDTQYF. Written as DNA, the CDR3 is TGTGCCAGCCGGTCTAGCGGCGTAGATACGCAGTATTTT.

This clone was observed a single time. The chain carries TRBV9 and TRBJ1-3, with 8 bases identical to TRBD1. The germline V gene has CDR1 SGDLS and CDR2 YYNGEE. The CDR3 has 16 amino acids. J lost 4 bases, V lost 0 bases, and 6 bases had no gene match. CDR3 bases: TGTGCCAGCAGCGTAGGGGTCAGGGGGCAAGGAAACACCATATATTTT. Translating gives CASSVGVRGQGNTIYF.

This clone came up once. This rearrangement joins TRBV19 to TRBJ2-3, with 11 bases matching TRBD1. With 6 bases clipped from V and 2 bases from J, the junction kept 7 bases outside the gene matches. The CDR3 spans 16 residues. The V gene's germline CDR1 is LNHDA and CDR2 SQIVND (reference sequence). Written as DNA, the CDR3 is TGTGCCAGTAGCCCAAGGACAGGGGGCTCCACAGATACGCAGTATTTT. Residues: CASSPRTGGSTDTQYF.

The chain joins TRBV9 to TRBJ2-1; D gene uncertain. Per the germline V gene, CDR1 is SGDLS and CDR2 is YYNGEE. The CDR3 is made up of 15 amino acids. Trimming pared 3 bases from V and 0 bases from J, leaving 10 bases between. The CDR3 here is CASSALLSSYNEQFF. CDR3 nucleotides: TGTGCCAGCAGCGCCCTTTTGAGCTCCTACAATGAGCAGTTCTTC.

V and J are TRBV30 and TRBJ1-6; 11 bases match TRBD1. The V and J ends lost 4 bases and 9 bases, in that order; junction bases with no gene match: 5. Germline loops: CDR1 GTSNPN, CDR2 SVGIG (reference sequence). The CDR3 is made up of 14 amino acids. The CDR3 DNA reads TGTGCCTGGACCTCCGGGACAGGGGGTTCACCCCTCCACTTT. Translation gives CAWTSGTGGSPLHF.

The V gene is TRBV29-1, the J gene TRBJ2-1; D call uncertain. Germline lookup yields CDR1 SQVTM and CDR2 ANQGSEA. The V end was cut by 4 bases, the J end by 5 bases, with 9 bases between. This CDR3 has 12 amino acids. CDR3 DNA: TGCAGCGTTGGGTCTAGTAACAATGAGCAGTTCTTC. The encoded protein is CSVGSSNNEQFF.

This chain joins TRBV2 and TRBJ2-1; D might be TRBD2 (6 bases). Germline CDR1 and CDR2: SNHLY and FYNNEI. This CDR3 region has 16 residues. Trimming removed 7 bases at V and 1 base at J, with 17 bases between. Here the CDR3 DNA reads TGTGCCAGCACCGACGGGGGTCTGGGGTCCTACAATGAGCAGTTCTTC. This sequence encodes CASTDGGLGSYNEQFF. Drawing the rest from reference TRBV2 and TRBJ2-1, the complete variable domain is EPEVTQTPSHQVTQMGQEVILRCVPISNHLYFYWYRQILGQKVEFLVSFYNNEISEKSEIFDDQFSVERPDGSNFTLKIRSTKLEDSAMYFCASTDGGLGSYNEQFFGPGTRLTVL.

This chain uses TRBV28 with TRBJ2-2, with TRBD2 as a possible D gene (6 bases). Trimming left V 6 bases short and J 5 bases short, with 13 bases between. CDR3 length equals 14 residues. The germline V gene has CDR1 MDHEN and CDR2 SYDVKM. The CDR3 region has the DNA TGTGCCAGCAGCCCCCACGGGGGTACCGGGGAGCTGTTTTTT. It yields the protein CASSPHGGTGELFF. Together with reference TRBV28 and TRBJ2-2, the CDR3 gives the full variable domain: DVKVTQSSRYLVKRTGEKVFLECVQDMDHENMFWYRQDPGLGLRLIYFSYDVKMKEKGDIPEGYSVSREKKERFSLILESASTNQTSMYLCASSPHGGTGELFFGEGSRLTVL.

This chain joins TRBV27 and TRBJ2-1, with 12 bases lining up with TRBD2. The V gene's germline CDR1 is MNHEY and CDR2 SMNVEV (reference sequence). V trimming: 6 bases; J trimming: 8 bases; junction bases outside the gene matches: 8. The CDR3 has 15 amino acids. DNA for the CDR3: TGTGCCAGCAGGAGAAGACTAGCGGGAGTCGATGAGCAGTTCTTC. Translation gives CASRRRLAGVDEQFF.

The chain has TRBV18 and TRBJ1-2, with 10 bases aligning to TRBD1. V shed 6 bases, J shed 0 bases, and the junction held 13 bases outside the gene matches. Germline V gene lookup returns CDR1 KGHSH and CDR2 LQKENI. This CDR3 has 18 residues. The CDR3 region has the DNA TGTGCCAGCTCGACCTCCAAGGACAGGGGGAATTCTAACTATGGCTACACCTTC. Translating gives CASSTSKDRGNSNYGYTF.

This chain links TRBV6-1 with TRBJ1-2, with D possibly matching TRBD1 (6 bases). The CDR3 is 16 amino acids. Germline CDR1 reads MNHNS; CDR2 reads SASEGT. Trimming stripped 0 bases from V and 0 bases from J, with 11 bases between. The CDR3 sequence: CASSEAQGRANYGYTF. CDR3 nucleotide sequence: TGTGCCAGCAGTGAAGCGCAGGGGAGGGCTAACTATGGCTACACCTTC.

This rearrangement joins TRBV10-3 to TRBJ2-1; perhaps TRBD2 as D (7 bases). CDR3 length: 19 residues. Trimming shortened V by 10 bases and J by 2 bases, and 30 bases separated the two germline ends. Germline V gene data show CDR1 as ENHRY and CDR2 as SYGVKD. CDR3 loop: CATSVTERKGGVAYNEQFF. The CDR3 region has the DNA TGTGCCACCTCCGTTACAGAGAGAAAGGGGGGGGTTGCCTACAATGAGCAGTTCTTC.

V gene TRBV5-1 combines with J gene TRBJ2-7; D not resolved. Germline values: CDR1 SGHRS, CDR2 YFSETQ. Trimming cost V 1 base and J 2 bases, with 13 bases left between them. The CDR3 has 15 amino acids. In nucleotides, the CDR3 is TGCGCCAGCAGCTTGTCCCTAGGCTTGACCTACGAGCAGTACTTC. It translates to CASSLSLGLTYEQYF.

A single count supports this clone. The chain employs TRBV5-1 and TRBJ2-7; 7 bases match TRBD2. The ends lost 0 bases at V and 0 bases at J; junction bases unmatched: 3. Germline loops: CDR1 SGHRS, CDR2 YFSETQ. The length of the CDR3 is 15 residues. CDR3 loop: CASSLGLAGSYEQYF. The CDR3 DNA reads as TGCGCCAGCAGCTTGGGGTTAGCGGGCTCCTACGAGCAGTACTTC. Variable domain in full (rest from reference TRBV5-1 and TRBJ2-7): KAGVTQTPRYLIKTRGQQVTLSCSPISGHRSVSWYQQTPGQGLQFLFEYFSETQRNKGNFPGRFSGRQFSNSRSEMNVSTLELGDSALYLCASSLGLAGSYEQYFGPGTRLTVT.

The chain joins TRBV18 to TRBJ2-7; 8 bases match TRBD1. There are 15 residues in the CDR3. The V gene end was trimmed by 5 bases and the J gene end by 0 bases; junction bases not matched to a gene: 6. The V gene's germline CDR1 is KGHSH and CDR2 LQKENI. This chain's CDR3 is CASSVDRVSSYEQYF. In DNA, the CDR3 is TGTGCCAGCTCAGTGGACAGGGTCAGCTCCTACGAGCAGTACTTC.

This clone was observed once. The gene calls are TRBV6-6 and TRBJ1-6; D is perhaps TRBD1 (6 bases). This CDR3 is built from 15 residues. CDR1 and CDR2 (germline): MNHNY, SVGAGI (reference sequence). Trimming removed 7 bases from V and 5 bases from J, with 15 bases in between. CDR3 amino acids: CASTDSGGHNSPLHF. CDR3 DNA sequence: TGTGCCAGCACCGATTCTGGGGGCCATAATTCACCCCTCCACTTT.

This chain uses TRBV28 with TRBJ2-5, with 7 bases that match TRBD2. The CDR3 covers 14 residues. Germline V gene data show CDR1 as MDHEN and CDR2 as SYDVKM. V lost 6 bases to trimming and J lost 6 bases; unmatched junction nucleotides: 10. Here the CDR3 reads CASRSGAGRKTQYF. Written as DNA, the CDR3 is TGTGCCAGCAGATCCGGAGCGGGGCGGAAGACCCAGTACTTC. Based on the CDR3 plus reference TRBV28 and TRBJ2-5, the full variable domain is DVKVTQSSRYLVKRTGEKVFLECVQDMDHENMFWYRQDPGLGLRLIYFSYDVKMKEKGDIPEGYSVSREKKERFSLILESASTNQTSMYLCASRSGAGRKTQYFGPGTRLLVL.

The V and J genes are TRBV28 and TRBJ2-2; maybe TRBD1 (5 bases). Germline V CDR1 and CDR2: MDHEN, SYDVKM. The CDR3 consists of 15 residues. V was pared by 3 bases and J by 7 bases, with 15 bases between. CDR3 bases: TGTGCCAGCAGTTTCTTAGGGGCGCGAGGCGGGGAGCTGTTTTTT. Its protein product is CASSFLGARGGELFF.

V and J are TRBV5-4 and TRBJ1-1; D uncertain. Trimming left V 3 bases short and J 0 bases short, with 12 bases between. This CDR3 region has 15 residues. Germline lookup yields CDR1 SGHNT and CDR2 YYREEE (reference sequence). The CDR3 reads CASSSRGRVNTEAFF. The CDR3 nucleotides are TGTGCCAGCAGCTCCCGTGGGCGGGTGAACACTGAAGCTTTCTTT.

There are a few counts of this clone. The chain recombines TRBV7-8 with TRBJ1-2; D not resolved. Per the germline V gene, CDR1 is SGHVS and CDR2 is FQNEAQ. CDR3 size: 14 residues. Trimming left V 3 bases short and J 3 bases short, with 11 bases between. The CDR3 region is CASSFEGLDYGYTF. As DNA, the CDR3 is TGTGCCAGCAGCTTCGAGGGATTAGACTATGGCTACACCTTC.

CDR3 sequence reads: CASSLGSAGGSEQYF. CDR3 in DNA: TGTGCCAGCAGCTTAGGAAGTGCGGGGGGCTCCGAGCAGTACTTC. This chain connects TRBV7-2 to TRBJ2-7, with 8 bases fitting TRBD2. Germline-derived CDR1 and CDR2 are SGHTA and FQGNSA. The CDR3 is 15 residues long. The ends lost 1 base at V and 6 bases at J; junction bases unmatched: 8.

This chain links TRBV6-4 with TRBJ1-1; D not certain. There are 14 residues in the CDR3. CDR1 MRHNA and CDR2 SNTAGT come from the germline V gene. The V and J ends lost 2 bases and 5 bases respectively, with 12 bases between them. The chain's CDR3 is CASSDTPEKTEAFF. CDR3 nucleotide sequence: TGTGCCAGCAGTGACACTCCGGAGAAAACTGAAGCTTTCTTT.

The chain carries TRBV7-8 and TRBJ2-3; tentatively, D is TRBD2 (5 bases). Germline lookup yields CDR1 SGHVS and CDR2 FQNEAQ. V was shortened by 3 bases and J by 0 bases, with 10 bases between the two germline ends. The CDR3 has 15 residues. The CDR3 is CASSFGLPSTDTQYF. As DNA, the CDR3 is TGTGCCAGCAGCTTTGGACTCCCGAGCACAGATACGCAGTATTTT.

The V gene is TRBV30, the J gene TRBJ1-4; possibly TRBD1 for D (6 bases). This CDR3 has 16 residues. Trimming stripped 1 base from V and 5 bases from J, with 17 bases between. CDR1 GTSNPN and CDR2 SVGIG come from the germline V gene (reference sequence). CDR3 region: CAWSGGTRLLNEKLFF. The CDR3 DNA reads TGTGCCTGGAGTGGAGGGACAAGGCTTCTAAATGAAAAACTGTTTTTT. Combining the CDR3 with reference TRBV30 and TRBJ1-4 gives the whole variable domain SQTIHQWPATLVQPVGSPLSLECTVEGTSNPNLYWYRQAAGRGLQLLFYSVGIGQISSEVPQNLSASRPQDRQFILSSKKLLLSDSGFYLCAWSGGTRLLNEKLFFGSGTQLSVL.

The chain has TRBV5-1 and TRBJ1-3; D not certain. This CDR3 is built from 15 residues. From germline, CDR1 is SGHRS and CDR2 YFSETQ. Trimming left V 1 base short and J 1 base short, with 9 bases between. The CDR3 spells CASSLNGESGNTIYF. Written as DNA, the CDR3 is TGCGCCAGCAGCTTGAATGGGGAGTCTGGAAACACCATATATTTT.

The gene calls are TRBV28 and TRBJ2-2; 11 bases line up with TRBD1. The CDR3 contains 17 residues. Unmatched junction bases numbered 12, after V lost 7 bases and J lost 5 bases. Germline CDR1 and CDR2: MDHEN and SYDVKM. CDR3 sequence (DNA): TGTGCCAGCATGTTTTCGGCAGGGACAGGGGGTACCGGGGAGCTGTTTTTT. Translation gives CASMFSAGTGGTGELFF.

The chain uses TRBV19 and TRBJ1-2, with unresolved D. Looked up from germline, CDR1 is LNHDA and CDR2 is SQIVND (reference sequence). V lost 3 bases, J lost 1 base, and 9 bases lay in between. CDR3 length: 14 amino acids. CDR3 coding DNA: TGTGCCAGTAGTATGAGGAGTATTAACTATGGCTACACCTTC. Its protein product is CASSMRSINYGYTF. The entire variable domain, with the rest obtained from reference TRBV19 and TRBJ1-2, is as follows: DGGITQSPKYLFRKEGQNVTLSCEQNLNHDAMYWYRQDPGQGLRLIYYSQIVNDFQKGDIAEGYSVSREKKESFPLTVTSAQKNPTAFYLCASSMRSINYGYTFGSGTRLTVV.

This clone has only one observation. The chain uses TRBV27 and TRBJ2-7; D remains unclear. The V end was cut by 6 bases, the J end by 0 bases, with 18 bases between. Germline V CDR1 and CDR2: MNHEY, SMNVEV (reference sequence). The CDR3 loop spans 16 amino acids. CDR3 loop: CASSAVLGRSSYEQYF. CDR3 bases: TGTGCCAGCAGCGCCGTGCTAGGTAGGAGCTCCTACGAGCAGTACTTC.

The rearrangement links TRBV7-3 to TRBJ2-6, with 7 bases identical to TRBD1. The length of the CDR3 is 18 residues. With 2 bases clipped from V and 4 bases from J, the junction kept 11 bases outside the gene matches. The germline V gene encodes CDR1 SGHTA and CDR2 FQGTGA. CDR3 coding DNA: TGTGCCAGCAGCTTAGGGGCGACAGGGCTTCGAGGGGCCAACGTCCTGACTTTC. Its translation: CASSLGATGLRGANVLTF.

The CDR3 DNA follows: TGTGCCAGTAGTATTCTGCTCCGGTTGGGGGACAGCTGGGAGACCCAGTACTTC. This sequence encodes CASSILLRLGDSWETQYF. V is TRBV19 and J is TRBJ2-5; the match to TRBD1 covers 7 bases. The germline V gene has CDR1 LNHDA and CDR2 SQIVND (reference sequence). CDR3 length equals 18 residues. J lost 5 bases, V lost 3 bases, and 18 bases had no gene match.